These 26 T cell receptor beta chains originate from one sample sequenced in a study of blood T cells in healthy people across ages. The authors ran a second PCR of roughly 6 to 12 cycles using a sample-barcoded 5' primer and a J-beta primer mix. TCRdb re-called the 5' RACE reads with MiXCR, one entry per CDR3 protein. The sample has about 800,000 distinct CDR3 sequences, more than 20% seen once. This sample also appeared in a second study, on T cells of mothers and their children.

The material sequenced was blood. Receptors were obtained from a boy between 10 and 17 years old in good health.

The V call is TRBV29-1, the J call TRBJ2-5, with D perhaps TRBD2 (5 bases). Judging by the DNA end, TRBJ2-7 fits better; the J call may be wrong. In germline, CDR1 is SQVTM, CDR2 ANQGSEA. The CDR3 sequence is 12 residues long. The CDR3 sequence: CSATGRGYEQYF. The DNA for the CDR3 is TGCAGCGCCACCGGACGGGGCTACGAGCAGTACTTC.

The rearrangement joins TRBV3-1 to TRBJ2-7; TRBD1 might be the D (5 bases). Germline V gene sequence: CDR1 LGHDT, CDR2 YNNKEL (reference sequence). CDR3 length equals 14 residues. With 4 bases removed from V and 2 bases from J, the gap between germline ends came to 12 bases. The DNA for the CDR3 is TGTGCCAGCAGCCCAAACCAGGGAACCTACGAGCAGTACTTC. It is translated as CASSPNQGTYEQYF.

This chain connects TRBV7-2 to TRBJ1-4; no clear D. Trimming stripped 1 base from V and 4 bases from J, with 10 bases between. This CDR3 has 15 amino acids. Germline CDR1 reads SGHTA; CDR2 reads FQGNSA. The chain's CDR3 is CASSLVHTLNEKLFF. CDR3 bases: TGTGCCAGCAGCTTAGTGCACACCCTTAATGAAAAACTGTTTTTT.

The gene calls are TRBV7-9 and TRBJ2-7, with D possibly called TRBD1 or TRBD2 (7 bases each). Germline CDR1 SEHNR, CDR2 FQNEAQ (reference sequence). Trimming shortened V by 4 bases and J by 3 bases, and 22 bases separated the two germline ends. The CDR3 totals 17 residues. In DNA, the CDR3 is TGTGCCAGCAGCTGGGGAGGGGGCGCTGGGTCAAACTACGAGCAGTACTTC. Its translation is CASSWGGGAGSNYEQYF. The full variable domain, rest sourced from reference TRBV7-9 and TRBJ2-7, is DTGVSQNPRHKITKRGQNVTFRCDPISEHNRLYWYRQTLGQGPEFLTYFQNEAQLEKSRLLSDRFSAERPKGSFSTLEIQRTEQGDSAMYLCASSWGGGAGSNYEQYFGPGTRLTVT.

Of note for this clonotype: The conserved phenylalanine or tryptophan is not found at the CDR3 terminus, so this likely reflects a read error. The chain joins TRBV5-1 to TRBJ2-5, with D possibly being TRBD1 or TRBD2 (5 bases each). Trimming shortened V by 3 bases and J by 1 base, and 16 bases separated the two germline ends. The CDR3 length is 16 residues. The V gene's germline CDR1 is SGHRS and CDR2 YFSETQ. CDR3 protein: CASSYGTNQGQETQYL. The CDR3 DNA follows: TGCGCCAGCAGCTACGGGACCAACCAGGGCCAAGAGACCCAGTACCTC.

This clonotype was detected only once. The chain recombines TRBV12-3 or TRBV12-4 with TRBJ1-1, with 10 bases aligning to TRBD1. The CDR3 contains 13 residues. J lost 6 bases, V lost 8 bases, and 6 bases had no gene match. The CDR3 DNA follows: TGTGCCAGCTGCCGGGACAGGGGACCTGAAGCTTTCTTT. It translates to CASCRDRGPEAFF.

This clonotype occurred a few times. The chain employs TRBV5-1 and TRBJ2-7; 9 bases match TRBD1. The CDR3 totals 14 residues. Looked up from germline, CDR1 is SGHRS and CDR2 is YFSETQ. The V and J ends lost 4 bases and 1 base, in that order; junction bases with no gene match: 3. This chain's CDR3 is CASSRGTGSYEQYF. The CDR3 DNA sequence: TGCGCCAGCAGCCGAGGGACAGGGTCCTACGAGCAGTACTTC. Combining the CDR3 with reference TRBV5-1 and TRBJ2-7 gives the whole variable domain KAGVTQTPRYLIKTRGQQVTLSCSPISGHRSVSWYQQTPGQGLQFLFEYFSETQRNKGNFPGRFSGRQFSNSRSEMNVSTLELGDSALYLCASSRGTGSYEQYFGPGTRLTVT.

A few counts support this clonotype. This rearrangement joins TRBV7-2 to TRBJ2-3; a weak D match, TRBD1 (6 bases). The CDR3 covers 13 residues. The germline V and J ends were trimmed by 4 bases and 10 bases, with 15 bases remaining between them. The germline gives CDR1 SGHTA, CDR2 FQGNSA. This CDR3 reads CASSYGGSQAQYF. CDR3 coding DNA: TGTGCCAGCAGCTATGGGGGCTCCCAGGCGCAGTATTTT.

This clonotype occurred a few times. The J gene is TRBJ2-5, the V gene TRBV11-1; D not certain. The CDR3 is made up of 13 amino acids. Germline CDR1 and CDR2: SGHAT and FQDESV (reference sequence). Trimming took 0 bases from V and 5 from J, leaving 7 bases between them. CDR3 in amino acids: CASSLAFLETQYF. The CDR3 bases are TGTGCCAGCAGCTTAGCCTTCCTGGAGACCCAGTACTTC.

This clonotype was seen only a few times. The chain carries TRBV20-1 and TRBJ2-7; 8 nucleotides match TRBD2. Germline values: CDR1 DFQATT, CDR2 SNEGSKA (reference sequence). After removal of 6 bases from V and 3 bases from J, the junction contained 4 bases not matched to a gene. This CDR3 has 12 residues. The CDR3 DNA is TGCAGTGCAGACCTAGCGGGCTACGAGCAGTACTTC. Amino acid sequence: CSADLAGYEQYF.

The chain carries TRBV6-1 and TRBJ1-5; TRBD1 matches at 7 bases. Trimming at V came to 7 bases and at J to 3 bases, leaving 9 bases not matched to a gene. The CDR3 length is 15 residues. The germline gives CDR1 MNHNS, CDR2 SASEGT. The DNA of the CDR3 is TGTGCCAGCAAGACAGGGATCTACTACAATCAGCCCCAGCATTTT. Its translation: CASKTGIYYNQPQHF.

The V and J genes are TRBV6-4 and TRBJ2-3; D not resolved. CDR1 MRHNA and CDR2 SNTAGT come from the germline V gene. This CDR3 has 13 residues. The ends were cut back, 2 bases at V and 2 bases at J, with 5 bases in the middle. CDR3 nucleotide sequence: TGTGCCAGCAGTGACCGGCCCACAGATACGCAGTATTTT. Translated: CASSDRPTDTQYF.

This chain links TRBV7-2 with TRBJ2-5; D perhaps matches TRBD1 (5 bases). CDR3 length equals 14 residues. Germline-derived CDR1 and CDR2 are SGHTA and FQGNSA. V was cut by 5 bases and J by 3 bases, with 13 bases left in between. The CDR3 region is CASSVGAREETQYF. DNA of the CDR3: TGTGCCAGCAGCGTAGGGGCCAGGGAAGAGACCCAGTACTTC. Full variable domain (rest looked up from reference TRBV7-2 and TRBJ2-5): GAGVSQSPSNKVTEKGKDVELRCDPISGHTALYWYRQSLGQGLEFLIYFQGNSAPDKSGLPSDRFSAERTGGSVSTLTIQRTQQEDSAVYLCASSVGAREETQYFGPGTRLLVL.

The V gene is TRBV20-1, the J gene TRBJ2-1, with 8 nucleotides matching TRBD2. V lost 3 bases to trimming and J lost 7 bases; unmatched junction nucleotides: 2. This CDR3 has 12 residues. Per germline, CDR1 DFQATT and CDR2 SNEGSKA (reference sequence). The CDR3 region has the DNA TGCAGTGCTAGCCGGGAGGGTAATGAGCAGTTCTTC. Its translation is CSASREGNEQFF.

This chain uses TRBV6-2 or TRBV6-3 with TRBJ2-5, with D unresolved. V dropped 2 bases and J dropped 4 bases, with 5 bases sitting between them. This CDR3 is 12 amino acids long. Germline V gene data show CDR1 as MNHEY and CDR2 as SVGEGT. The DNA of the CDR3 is TGTGCCAGCAGTTACGTCCCAGAGACCCAGTACTTC. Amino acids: CASSYVPETQYF.

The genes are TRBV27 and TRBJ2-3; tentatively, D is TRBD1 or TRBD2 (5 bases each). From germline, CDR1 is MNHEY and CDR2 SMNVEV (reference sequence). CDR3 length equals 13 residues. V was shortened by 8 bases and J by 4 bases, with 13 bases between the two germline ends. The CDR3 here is CASGTDFADTQYF. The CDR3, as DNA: TGTGCCAGCGGGACCGACTTCGCAGATACGCAGTATTTT.

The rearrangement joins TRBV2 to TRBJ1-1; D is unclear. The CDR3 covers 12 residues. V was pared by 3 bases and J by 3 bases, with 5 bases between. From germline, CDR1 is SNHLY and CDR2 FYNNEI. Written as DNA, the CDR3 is TGTGCCAGCAGTGAGTGGGACACTGAAGCTTTCTTT. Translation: CASSEWDTEAFF.

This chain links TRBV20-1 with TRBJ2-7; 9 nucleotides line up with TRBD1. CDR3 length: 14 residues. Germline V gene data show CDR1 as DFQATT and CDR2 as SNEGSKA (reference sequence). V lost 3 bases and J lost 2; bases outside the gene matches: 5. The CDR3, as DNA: TGCAGTGCTAGGCGGACAGGGGACCCCTACGAGCAGTACTTC. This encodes CSARRTGDPYEQYF.

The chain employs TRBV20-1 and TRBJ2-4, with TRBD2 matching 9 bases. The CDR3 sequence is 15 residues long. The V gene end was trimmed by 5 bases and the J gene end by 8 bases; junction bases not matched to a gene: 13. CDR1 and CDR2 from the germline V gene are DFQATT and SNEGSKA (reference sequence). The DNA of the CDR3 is TGCAGTGCTTCGCCGGGACTAGCAGAAAGAGACATTCAGTACTTC. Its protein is CSASPGLAERDIQYF.

The CDR3 reads CATSRGMPAEAFF. CDR3 nucleotides: TGTGCCACCAGCAGAGGTATGCCAGCTGAAGCTTTCTTT. The rearrangement uses TRBV15 and TRBJ1-1; D remains unclear. With 1 base removed from V and 6 bases from J, the gap between germline ends came to 9 bases. This CDR3 is built from 13 residues. The germline V gene encodes CDR1 LNHNV and CDR2 YYDKDF (reference sequence).

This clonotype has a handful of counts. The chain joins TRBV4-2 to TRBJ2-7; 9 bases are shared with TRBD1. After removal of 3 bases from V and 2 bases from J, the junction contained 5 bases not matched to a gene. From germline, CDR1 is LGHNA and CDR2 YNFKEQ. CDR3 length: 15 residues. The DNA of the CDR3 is TGTGCCAGCAGCCAGGAGGACAGGGGAACCTACGAGCAGTACTTC. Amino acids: CASSQEDRGTYEQYF.

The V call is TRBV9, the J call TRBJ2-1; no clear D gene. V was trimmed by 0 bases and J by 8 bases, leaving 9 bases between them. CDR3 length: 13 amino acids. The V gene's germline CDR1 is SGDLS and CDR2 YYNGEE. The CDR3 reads CASSVGWAHEQFF. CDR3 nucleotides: TGTGCCAGCAGCGTAGGGTGGGCACATGAGCAGTTCTTC.

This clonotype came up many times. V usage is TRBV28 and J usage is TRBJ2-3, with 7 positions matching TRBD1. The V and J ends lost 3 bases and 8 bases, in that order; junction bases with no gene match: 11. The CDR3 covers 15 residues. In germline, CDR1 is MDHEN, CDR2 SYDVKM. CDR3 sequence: CASSFVRQGEGTQYF. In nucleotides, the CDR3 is TGTGCCAGCAGTTTTGTCCGACAGGGCGAGGGTACGCAGTATTTT.

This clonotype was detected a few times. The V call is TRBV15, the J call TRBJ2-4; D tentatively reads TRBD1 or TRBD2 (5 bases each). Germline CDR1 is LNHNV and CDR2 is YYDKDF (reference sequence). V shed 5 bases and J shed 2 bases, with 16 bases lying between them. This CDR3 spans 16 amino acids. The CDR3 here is CATSPSGASTKNIQYF. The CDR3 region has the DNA TGTGCCACCAGCCCTTCCGGGGCCTCTACCAAAAACATTCAGTACTTC.

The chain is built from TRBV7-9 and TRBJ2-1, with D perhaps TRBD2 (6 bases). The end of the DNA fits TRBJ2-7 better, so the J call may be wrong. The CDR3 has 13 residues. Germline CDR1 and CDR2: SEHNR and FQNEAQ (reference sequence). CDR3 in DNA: TGTGCCAGCATGAGCGGGCCGTCCTACGAGCAGTACTTC. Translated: CASMSGPSYEQYF.

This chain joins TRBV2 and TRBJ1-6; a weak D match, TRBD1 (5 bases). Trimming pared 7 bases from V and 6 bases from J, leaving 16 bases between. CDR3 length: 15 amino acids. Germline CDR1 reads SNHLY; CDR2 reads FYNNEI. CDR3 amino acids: CASNPGTQLNSPLHF. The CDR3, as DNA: TGTGCCAGCAACCCCGGGACGCAGCTTAATTCACCCCTCCACTTT.